The rows below give T cell receptor beta chains drawn from one sample of a study of T cell repertoires in cytomegalovirus infection. The antigens these receptors bind are not known. TCRdb re-derived calls from the reads in MiXCR, one entry per CDR3 protein. The sample has fewer than 950,000 distinct CDR3 sequences, about 30% seen once. The sample consisted of cultured CD8+ T cells from PBMCs, taken from culture after CMV antigen stimulation. These receptors came from a human donor in good health (CMV status not recorded). Some clones in this sample may be carry-over from other donors' samples. The CDR3 runs from the conserved cysteine through the conserved F or W. Fields, in order: V gene, J gene, CDR3 length, clone size, D gene, CDR3 DNA, CDR3 protein. The D gene is left open where the match is weak. Rows give clone size only sometimes, using once, few, many, or a class for an expanded clone.

TRBV29-1	TRBJ2-7	14	-	TRBD1	TGCAGCGTCCCCGGGACAGGGGATTCCTACGAGCAGTACTTC	CSVPGTGDSYEQYF
TRBV27	TRBJ1-2	13	-	-	TGTGCCAGCAGTTTAAGTGTTAGCGGTGGCTACACCTTC	CASSLSVSGGYTF
TRBV7-8	TRBJ1-2	21	many	TRBD1	TGTGCCAGCAGCTCACCAAACATTCCGGGACAGGGGGCGCGGATTAACTATGGCTACACCTTC	CASSSPNIPGQGARINYGYTF
TRBV7-2	TRBJ2-7	18	many	TRBD2	TGTGCCAGCAGCACCCCCGGGACTAGCGGGGGACCCTCCTACGAGCAGTACTTC	CASSTPGTSGGPSYEQYF
TRBV5-1	TRBJ2-1	15	-	-	TGCGCCAGCAGCTTGGTGTGGGGGGAAAACAATGAGCAGTTCTTC	CASSLVWGENNEQFF
TRBV10-3	TRBJ2-6	15	few	-	TGTGCCGTCAGAGGGTTATTCTCGGGGGCCAACGTCCTGACTTTC	CAVRGLFSGANVLTF
TRBV12-3/TRBV12-4	TRBJ2-1	13	once	-	TGTGCCAACACCTACCAGGGGTACAATGAGCAGTTCTTC	CANTYQGYNEQFF
TRBV4-3	TRBJ1-3	18	-	-	TGCGCCAGCAGCCAAGATAGGCCCGACAGGTTCTATGGAAACACCATATATTTT	CASSQDRPDRFYGNTIYF
TRBV6-1	TRBJ1-2	15	few	-	TGTGCCAGCAGTGAAGCGCCTGAGGTTTTTTGGGGCTACACCTTC	CASSEAPEVFWGYTF
TRBV27	TRBJ2-7	15	-	TRBD2	TGTGCCAGCAGTTTGGTGGGACTAGGATTAAACGAGCAGTACTTC	CASSLVGLGLNEQYF
TRBV6-1	TRBJ2-1	15	-	-	TGTGCCAGCAGTGAAAACCTGGGGGCTTACAATGAGCAGTTCTTC	CASSENLGAYNEQFF
TRBV2	TRBJ2-7	13	few	-	TGTGCCAGCAGTGATTCTTTAGCCTACGAGCAGTACTTC	CASSDSLAYEQYF
TRBV5-4	TRBJ2-5	17	-	-	TGTGCCAGCAGCTTTAATTTGCCTTCTAGTCCGGGAGAGACCCAGTACTTC	CASSFNLPSSPGETQYF
TRBV27	TRBJ1-1	15	-	-	TGTGCCAGCAGTTCAATTGACAGAACGAACACTGAAGCTTTCTTT	CASSSIDRTNTEAFF
TRBV19	TRBJ2-1	15	-	-	TGTGCCAGTAGTACGGATCCGAGCTCCTACAATGAGCAGTTCTTC	CASSTDPSSYNEQFF
TRBV7-9	TRBJ2-1	14	few	-	TGTGCCAGCAGGGATCAAACCTCGGCGGGTGAGCAGTTCTTC	CASRDQTSAGEQFF
TRBV4-1	TRBJ2-5	14	-	-	TGCGCCAGCAGCCAGACGAGGGCCGGAGAGACCCAGTACTTC	CASSQTRAGETQYF
TRBV14	TRBJ2-5	15	-	-	TGTGCCAGCAGCCAAGGCCTCCGAGTGGTGGAGACCCAGTACTTC	CASSQGLRVVETQYF
TRBV12-3/TRBV12-4	TRBJ2-6	17	once	TRBD1	TGTGCCAACAGTTTTACGGGACAGGGGGCAGGGGCCAACGTCCTGACTTTC	CANSFTGQGAGANVLTF
TRBV12-3/TRBV12-4	TRBJ2-3	14	many	TRBD2	TGTGCCAGCAGTCGAGCGGGGGGCACAGATACGCAGTATTTT	CASSRAGGTDTQYF
TRBV5-6	TRBJ2-5	14	-	TRBD2	TGTGCCAGCAGCTTGCAGCGGGGGGTGGAGACCCAGTACTTC	CASSLQRGVETQYF
TRBV27	TRBJ2-7	15	few	TRBD1	TGTGCCAGCAGTTCATCCGGGACAGGGTATTGGGAGCAGTACTTC	CASSSSGTGYWEQYF
TRBV13	TRBJ2-2	18	-	-	TGTGCCAGCAGCTTAGACCTAGCCCTTCCAGCTGACACCGGGGAGCTGTTTTTT	CASSLDLALPADTGELFF
TRBV2	TRBJ2-5	12	-	-	TGTGCCAGCAAGAATGCTGGGTGGGCCCAGTACTTC	CASKNAGWAQYF
TRBV7-6	TRBJ2-1	13	many	-	TGTGCCAGCAGCGAAATGGGGAAGGATGAGCAGTTCTTC	CASSEMGKDEQFF
TRBV19	TRBJ1-2	15	-	-	TGTGCCAGTAGTATAGACAGGGCTCGACCATATGGCTACACCTTC	CASSIDRARPYGYTF
TRBV27	TRBJ1-6	14	-	-	TGTGCCAGCAGATCCGGGACTGAAGATTCACCCCTCCACTTT	CASRSGTEDSPLHF
TRBV7-8	TRBJ1-2	13	few	-	TGTGCCAGCACCCTGGGAGGGGCAGTGGGCTACACCTTC	CASTLGGAVGYTF
TRBV19	TRBJ1-1	13	-	-	TGTGCCAGTAGTATAGTCGTTGGCACTGAAGCTTTCTTT	CASSIVVGTEAFF
TRBV2	TRBJ1-1	15	few	-	TGTGCCAGCAGCGACACCAATCTAAAGAACACTGAAGCTTTCTTT	CASSDTNLKNTEAFF
TRBV7-2	TRBJ2-1	15	many	-	TGTGCCAGCAGCTTAGGGGACCTCTCCTACAATGAGCAGTTCTTC	CASSLGDLSYNEQFF
TRBV19	TRBJ1-2	15	few	-	TGTGCCAGTACTCTCACCCTCCCGGGACTCTATGGCTACACCTTC	CASTLTLPGLYGYTF
TRBV7-9	TRBJ2-4	16	once	TRBD1	TGTGCCAGCAGCCCTCGGACAGGCTTAGCCAAAAACATTCAGTACTTC	CASSPRTGLAKNIQYF
TRBV4-1	TRBJ1-5	15	few	-	TGCGCCAGCAGCCAGCTACAGGGCCGTCATCAGCCCCAGCATTTT	CASSQLQGRHQPQHF
TRBV10-3	TRBJ1-2	11	few	-	TGTGCCATCAGAGGGACTTATGGCTACACCTTC	CAIRGTYGYTF
TRBV27	TRBJ2-7	14	-	TRBD1	TGTGCCAGCAGCCCGACAGGGACCGCCTACGAGCAGTACTTC	CASSPTGTAYEQYF
TRBV7-6	TRBJ2-6	14	few	-	TGTGCCAGCATGGGCATTCCTGGGGCCAACGTCCTGACTTTC	CASMGIPGANVLTF
TRBV12-3/TRBV12-4	TRBJ2-5	12	-	TRBD1	TGTGCCACCGGGACAGGGAAAGAGACCCAGTACTTC	CATGTGKETQYF
TRBV9	TRBJ1-1	13	-	-	TGTGCCAGCAGCGTCTGGGTTACCACTGAAGCTTTCTTT	CASSVWVTTEAFF
TRBV11-1	TRBJ2-1	13	few	-	TGTGCCAGCAGCTTCGAATCTTACAATGAGCAGTTCTTC	CASSFESYNEQFF
TRBV27	TRBJ2-3	14	many	-	TGTGCCAGCAGTTTCATCGTGGGTACAGATACGCAGTATTTT	CASSFIVGTDTQYF
TRBV9	TRBJ2-7	15	-	-	TGTGCCAGCAGCGCGTTCTCTGACGACAGTTACGAGCAGTACTTC	CASSAFSDDSYEQYF
TRBV12-3/TRBV12-4	TRBJ1-5	14	few	-	TGTGCCAGCAGTTTAGGTAGGAGTGGTCAGCCCCAGCATTTT	CASSLGRSGQPQHF
TRBV12-3/TRBV12-4	TRBJ2-1	13	-	-	TGTGCCAGCAGCCCCTTTACTAGCTATGAGCAGTTCTTC	CASSPFTSYEQFF
TRBV19	TRBJ2-7	14	-	-	TGTGCCAGTAGTATAGAAGGGACCTTCTACGAGCAGTACTTC	CASSIEGTFYEQYF